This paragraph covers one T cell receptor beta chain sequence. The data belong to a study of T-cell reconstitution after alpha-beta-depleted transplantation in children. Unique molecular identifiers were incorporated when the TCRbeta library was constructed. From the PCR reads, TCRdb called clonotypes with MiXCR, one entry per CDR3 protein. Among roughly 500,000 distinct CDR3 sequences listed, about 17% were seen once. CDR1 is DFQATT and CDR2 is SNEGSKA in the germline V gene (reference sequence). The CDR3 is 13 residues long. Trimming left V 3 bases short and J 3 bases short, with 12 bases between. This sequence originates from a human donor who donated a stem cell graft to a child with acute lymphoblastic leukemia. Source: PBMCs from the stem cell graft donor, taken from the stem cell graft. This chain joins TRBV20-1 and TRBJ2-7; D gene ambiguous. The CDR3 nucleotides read TGCAGTGCTAGCCCCTCCCTTTACTACGAGCAGTACTTC. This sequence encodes CSASPSLYYEQYF.